This passage covers 20 T cell receptor beta chains from one sample sequenced in a study of T cell changes during pregnancy in multiple sclerosis. Clones were read by immunoSEQ multiplex PCR, and TCRdb kept only the in-frame ones, dropping some. The profile shows 35,000 to 55,000 clones, over 75% of them singletons. The source material was CD4+ T cells from peripheral blood mononuclear cells, sampled before pregnancy. Source of these receptors: a female donor with multiple sclerosis, enrolled in a pregnancy study.

The J gene is TRBJ2-1, the V gene TRBV5-4; possibly TRBD2 for D (5 bases). Germline V gene sequence: CDR1 SGHNT, CDR2 YYREEE (reference sequence). The CDR3 covers 15 residues. V lost 0 bases, J lost 7 bases, and 14 bases lay in between. CDR3 sequence reads: CASSLGREILNEQFF. The CDR3 coding sequence is TGTGCCAGCAGCTTGGGTCGGGAAATCTTAAATGAGCAGTTCTTC.

The chain is built from TRBV10-3 and TRBJ1-5, with 8 bases aligning to TRBD1. V was pared by 2 bases and J by 6 bases, with 6 bases of the junction left unmatched. The CDR3 covers 15 residues. From germline, CDR1 is ENHRY and CDR2 SYGVKD. CDR3 nucleotide sequence: TGTGCCATCAGTGAGGACAGGGGAGGAGGTCAGCCCCAGCATTTT. It encodes CAISEDRGGGQPQHF.

This clone was seen a single time. The chain links TRBV6-5 to TRBJ2-3; tentatively, D is TRBD2 (6 bases). Germline lookup yields CDR1 MNHEY and CDR2 SVGAGI. V was clipped by 4 bases and J by 0 bases, with 8 bases between them. This CDR3 is built from 14 residues. The CDR3 region is CASSSGLSTDTQYF. The CDR3 coding sequence is TGTGCCAGCAGTTCGGGACTTAGCACAGATACGCAGTATTTT.

The V gene is TRBV4-1, the J gene TRBJ2-7; 8 bases align to TRBD1. J lost 9 bases, V lost 0 bases, and 10 bases had no gene match. The CDR3 runs to 15 residues. Germline V gene data show CDR1 as MGHRA and CDR2 as YSYEKL. CDR3 nucleotides: TGCGCCAGCAGCCAAGAGGGTTATGGACAGGGAGGGCAGTACTTC. This sequence encodes CASSQEGYGQGGQYF.

This clone was found once. V is TRBV25-1 and J is TRBJ1-1; D gene unclear. CDR3 length: 12 residues. Trimming cost V 6 bases and J 11 bases, with 16 bases left between them. The germline V gene encodes CDR1 MGHDK and CDR2 SYGVNS. The CDR3 sequence is CASREGRDAAFF. CDR3 sequence (DNA): TGTGCCAGCAGGGAGGGCCGCGATGCCGCTTTCTTT.

This clone was observed a single time. J is TRBJ2-1 and V is TRBV5-1, with 11 bases identical to TRBD2. Per germline, CDR1 SGHRS and CDR2 YFSETQ. Trimming removed 4 bases from V and 3 bases from J; junction bases left unmatched: 3. This CDR3 has 15 residues. CDR3: CASSHSGGDYNEQFF. The CDR3 nucleotides read TGCGCCAGCAGCCATAGCGGGGGGGACTACAATGAGCAGTTCTTC.

The chain links TRBV11-2 to TRBJ2-3; TRBD2 matches at 9 bases. The V gene end was trimmed by 5 bases and the J gene end by 6 bases; junction bases not matched to a gene: 9. Germline CDR1 SGHAT, CDR2 FQNNGV. This CDR3 region has 15 residues. The CDR3 protein is CASSGVREGPDTQYF. CDR3 bases: TGTGCCAGCAGCGGGGTGCGGGAGGGCCCCGATACGCAGTATTTT.

This clone was picked up a small number of times. The rearrangement joins TRBV7-3 to TRBJ2-4; 7 positions agree with TRBD1. This CDR3 is 14 amino acids long. V lost 6 bases, J lost 1 base, and 3 bases stayed unmatched. Germline-derived CDR1 and CDR2 are SGHTA and FQGTGA. The CDR3 loop is CASSSDRAKNIQYF. CDR3 coding DNA: TGTGCCAGCAGTTCGGACAGGGCCAAAAACATTCAGTACTTC.

This clone was picked up one time. The V and J genes are TRBV6-6 and TRBJ1-1, with D unresolved. CDR3 size: 12 residues. The germline CDR1 and CDR2 sequences are MNHNY and SVGAGI (reference sequence). Trimming stripped 5 bases from V and 10 bases from J, with 14 bases between. CDR3 in DNA: TGTGCCAGCAGTCAACTTGGGAGGGCAGCTTTCTTT. It codes for CASSQLGRAAFF.

This clone was picked up one time. The chain recombines TRBV2 with TRBJ1-4; the D gene is possibly TRBD1 (5 bases). Germline V gives CDR1 SNHLY, CDR2 FYNNEI. With 6 bases removed from V and 3 bases from J, the gap between germline ends came to 23 bases. The CDR3 totals 18 residues. DNA for the CDR3: TGTGCCAGCAGGCCTGGTCGACAGATTCCTTTAGCTAATGAAAAACTGTTTTTT. Protein: CASRPGRQIPLANEKLFF.

This clone was observed once. The chain combines TRBV10-3 with TRBJ1-6, with 9 bases fitting TRBD1. The germline V gene encodes CDR1 ENHRY and CDR2 SYGVKD. The CDR3 has 14 residues. V was pared by 8 bases and J by 7 bases, with 6 bases of the junction left unmatched. CDR3 amino acids: CAIRGQGINSPLHF. The CDR3 DNA reads as TGTGCCATCCGCGGACAGGGGATCAATTCACCCCTCCACTTT.

V usage is TRBV28 and J usage is TRBJ1-5; D perhaps matches TRBD1 (6 bases). The germline V gene has CDR1 MDHEN and CDR2 SYDVKM. V was shortened by 6 bases and J by 11 bases, with 20 bases between the two germline ends. The CDR3 length is 14 residues. The CDR3 sequence: CASRTPGALRAQHF. DNA for the CDR3: TGTGCCAGCAGAACCCCAGGGGCCCTCCGGGCCCAGCATTTT.

In its sample, this clone was seen a few times. This chain joins TRBV4-2 and TRBJ2-7; 12 nucleotides align to TRBD2. Losses at the gene ends were 3 bases for V and 3 bases for J; bases not matched to a gene: 9. Germline-derived CDR1 and CDR2 are LGHNA and YNFKEQ. The length of the CDR3 is 17 residues. CDR3 coding DNA: TGTGCCAGCAGCCACGTCGGGACTAGCGGGTCAAACTACGAGCAGTACTTC. This translates into CASSHVGTSGSNYEQYF.

The chain recombines TRBV4-3 with TRBJ1-1; 7 bases map to TRBD1. Germline CDR1 reads LGHNA; CDR2 reads YSLEER. This CDR3 is 15 amino acids long. Germline trimming cut 4 bases from V and 7 bases from J; bases unmatched to any gene: 12. CDR3 amino acids: CASSRSPQGDLEAFF. DNA of the CDR3: TGCGCCAGCAGCCGATCCCCTCAGGGGGATCTTGAAGCTTTCTTT.

The chain employs TRBV14 and TRBJ2-1; possibly TRBD2 for D (6 bases). The CDR3 length is 17 residues. The germline V gene encodes CDR1 SGHDN and CDR2 FVKESK. V was pared by 0 bases and J by 1 base, with 13 bases between. CDR3 sequence (DNA): TGTGCCAGCAGCCAAGATGAAGGTGGGAGGTCCTACAATGAGCAGTTCTTC. It translates to CASSQDEGGRSYNEQFF.

This chain uses TRBV5-1 with TRBJ2-2; 8 bases line up with TRBD1. CDR3 length equals 15 residues. The germline CDR1 and CDR2 sequences are SGHRS and YFSETQ. V was pared by 3 bases and J by 6 bases, with 7 bases of the junction left unmatched. The CDR3 sequence: CASSWTGPDAGELFF. DNA for the CDR3: TGCGCCAGCAGCTGGACAGGGCCCGACGCCGGGGAGCTGTTTTTT.

This clone turned up a few times. The chain carries TRBV7-2 and TRBJ2-7; 8 nucleotides line up with TRBD1. The CDR3 runs 11 residues. V lost 5 bases to trimming and J lost 11 bases; unmatched junction nucleotides: 5. The germline V gene encodes CDR1 SGHTA and CDR2 FQGNSA. Here the CDR3 DNA reads TGTGCCAGCAGCCTGACAGGGGTAGAGTACTTC. Its protein product is CASSLTGVEYF.

The CDR3 nucleotides are TGTGCCAGTAGTATACAGGGGAACTATGGCTACACCTTC. Amino acid sequence: CASSIQGNYGYTF. The chain is built from TRBV19 and TRBJ1-2; maybe TRBD1 (6 bases). V was shortened by 2 bases and J by 2 bases, with 6 bases between the two germline ends. The CDR3 is 13 amino acids. Germline V lookup: CDR1 LNHDA, CDR2 SQIVND (reference sequence).

The chain joins TRBV18 to TRBJ1-5; 7 bases are a match to TRBD1. CDR3 length: 16 amino acids. Germline loops: CDR1 KGHSH, CDR2 LQKENI. After removal of 3 bases from V and 4 bases from J, the junction contained 9 bases not matched to a gene. CDR3 sequence: CASSPPEGAINQPQHF. In nucleotides, the CDR3 is TGTGCCAGCTCACCCCCGGAGGGGGCAATAAATCAGCCCCAGCATTTT.

This rearrangement joins TRBV7-2 to TRBJ2-7, with D possibly being TRBD1 (6 bases). With 5 bases removed from V and 5 bases from J, the gap between germline ends came to 19 bases. CDR1 and CDR2 (germline): SGHTA, FQGNSA. This CDR3 comprises 15 residues. The CDR3 DNA follows: TGTGCCAGCAGCCCCTTGGTCCTGGGACACGACGAGCAGTACTTC. It specifies CASSPLVLGHDEQYF. The complete variable domain, with remaining parts taken from reference TRBV7-2 and TRBJ2-7, reads GAGVSQSPSNKVTEKGKDVELRCDPISGHTALYWYRQSLGQGLEFLIYFQGNSAPDKSGLPSDRFSAERTGGSVSTLTIQRTQQEDSAVYLCASSPLVLGHDEQYFGPGTRLTVT.